What follows are 24 T cell receptor beta chains derived from one specimen sequenced in a study of regulatory T cells in long-lasting Graves disease. The time point was: newly diagnosed GD, antithyroid drugs for less than 3 months. The TCR library was made from RNA that had been extracted from PBMCs in TRIzol. Building the TCR beta libraries relied on iRepertoire HTBI primers, and CDR3 regions underwent Arm-PCR. TCRdb used MiXCR to reprocess the multiplex PCR reads, holding one entry per CDR3 protein. The table has roughly 380,000 distinct CDR3 sequences, 15% seen once; the top ten hold about 20%. The specimen comprised peripheral blood mononuclear cells (PBMCs), sampled at new diagnosis, from a patient treated with antithyroid drugs. The origin of the receptors is a female donor with Graves disease.

In its sample, this clonotype was seen a few times. The gene calls are TRBV6-5 and TRBJ1-2; D remains unclear. CDR1 and CDR2 (germline): MNHEY, SVGAGI. Deletions cut 0 bases from V and 5 bases from J, with 13 bases between. The CDR3 is made up of 15 amino acids. The CDR3 spells CASSYSIQAPYGYTF. CDR3 sequence (DNA): TGTGCCAGCAGTTACTCCATCCAGGCGCCTTATGGCTACACCTTC.

V is TRBV10-3 and J is TRBJ2-3; 11 bases are a match to TRBD2. With V trimmed by 0 bases and J by 2 bases, 10 bases remained unmatched. CDR3 length: 19 amino acids. Germline V gene data show CDR1 as ENHRY and CDR2 as SYGVKD. The CDR3: CAISESNVPGLAVTDTQYF. CDR3 DNA: TGTGCCATCAGTGAGTCGAATGTTCCGGGACTAGCGGTCACAGATACGCAGTATTTT.

The sample holds many counts of this clonotype. The gene calls are TRBV3-1 and TRBJ2-5, with 9 bases identical to TRBD2. V lost 0 bases to trimming and J lost 11 bases; unmatched junction nucleotides: 7. Germline loops: CDR1 LGHDT, CDR2 YNNKEL (reference sequence). The CDR3 runs to 14 residues. In nucleotides, the CDR3 is TGTGCCAGCAGCCAAGATAGCGGGGGCACAGAACAGTACTTC. Residues: CASSQDSGGTEQYF.

CDR3 in amino acids: CATVAVREKLFF. CDR3 bases: TGTGCCACCGTGGCAGTCCGTGAAAAACTGTTTTTT. The gene calls are TRBV6-4 and TRBJ1-4; D is ambiguous. The V gene lost 10 bases and the J gene lost 7 bases, with 13 bases spanning the gap. The CDR3 loop spans 12 amino acids. Germline CDR1 is MRHNA and CDR2 is SNTAGT.

This clonotype has a count of ten or more. The gene calls are TRBV5-1 and TRBJ1-2; 9 positions agree with TRBD1. Looked up from germline, CDR1 is SGHRS and CDR2 is YFSETQ. The CDR3 spans 18 residues. V gave up 0 bases and J gave up 0 bases; unmatched junction bases: 9. DNA for the CDR3: TGCGCCAGCAGCTTGGGCCCACCCGGACAGGGGACTAACTATGGCTACACCTTC. It translates to CASSLGPPGQGTNYGYTF.

V usage is TRBV10-3 and J usage is TRBJ2-1; 11 bases agree with TRBD2. Germline CDR1 and CDR2: ENHRY and SYGVKD. The CDR3 loop spans 13 amino acids. The V segment lost 7 bases and the J segment 6 bases; nucleotides outside the gene matches: 2. Written as DNA, the CDR3 is TGTGCCATCAAGGGACTAGCGGCCAATGAGCAGTTCTTC. Translated, it gives CAIKGLAANEQFF.

This clonotype was found many times. The CDR3 loop reads CASSLLAGWNNEQFF. The DNA of the CDR3 is TGTGCCAGCAGCTTGCTAGCGGGATGGAACAATGAGCAGTTCTTC. J is TRBJ2-1 and V is TRBV7-2; TRBD2 aligns across 9 bases. The length of the CDR3 is 15 residues. V lost 3 bases to trimming and J lost 5 bases; unmatched junction nucleotides: 5. Germline CDR1 and CDR2: SGHTA and FQGNSA.

This rearrangement joins TRBV6-2 or TRBV6-3 to TRBJ2-2; TRBD1 agrees at 10 bases. Germline CDR1 reads MNHEY; CDR2 reads SVGEGT. The ends lost 4 bases at V and 7 bases at J; junction bases unmatched: 12. This CDR3 is 17 amino acids long. CDR3 sequence reads: CASSFVGTGVGNGELFF. Here the CDR3 DNA reads TGTGCCAGCAGTTTTGTCGGGACAGGGGTAGGAAACGGGGAGCTGTTTTTT.

This clonotype was picked up many times. The chain links TRBV7-3 to TRBJ2-1, with a weak D call TRBD2 (7 bases). The germline CDR1 and CDR2 sequences are SGHTA and FQGTGA. V was cut by 2 bases and J by 4 bases, with 15 bases left in between. The CDR3 is 16 amino acids. This chain's CDR3 is CASSLEGGGGYNEQFF. In DNA form, the CDR3 reads TGTGCCAGCAGCTTAGAGGGGGGGGGGGGATACAATGAGCAGTTCTTC.

This chain joins TRBV27 and TRBJ2-7, with TRBD1 matching 7 bases. The CDR3 is 14 amino acids. The ends lost 4 bases at V and 3 bases at J; junction bases unmatched: 6. Germline CDR1 MNHEY, CDR2 SMNVEV (reference sequence). The CDR3 sequence: CASSSLTGRYEQYF. For the CDR3, the DNA is TGTGCCAGCAGTTCCCTGACAGGGCGCTACGAGCAGTACTTC.

This clonotype was detected many times. V usage is TRBV13 and J usage is TRBJ1-4; 7 bases agree with TRBD1. V shed 3 bases and J 0 bases; nucleotides not matched to a gene: 7. The CDR3 is 17 amino acids. Germline V CDR1 and CDR2: PRHDT, FYEKMQ (reference sequence). This CDR3 reads CASSLGDSLSTNEKLFF. CDR3 coding DNA: TGTGCCAGCAGCTTGGGGGACAGCTTGTCAACTAATGAAAAACTGTTTTTT.

This clonotype appeared many times. The CDR3 is CASSIREGNEQFF. CDR3 DNA sequence: TGTGCCAGTAGTATAAGGGAGGGTAATGAGCAGTTCTTC. The rearrangement links TRBV19 to TRBJ2-1; TRBD2 matches at 7 bases. The CDR3 is 13 residues long. With V trimmed by 2 bases and J by 7 bases, 2 bases remained unmatched. Per the germline V gene, CDR1 is LNHDA and CDR2 is SQIVND (reference sequence).

This clonotype was seen ten or more times. This chain links TRBV7-3 with TRBJ2-1, with D perhaps assigned TRBD1 or TRBD2 (5 bases each). Germline V CDR1 and CDR2: SGHTA, FQGTGA. The CDR3 runs 15 residues. Trimming took 4 bases from V and 2 from J, leaving 12 bases between them. The CDR3 loop is CASSSRGEAYNEQFF. Written as DNA, the CDR3 is TGTGCCAGCAGCTCACGGGGCGAAGCCTACAATGAGCAGTTCTTC.

This clonotype was recorded many times. The V call is TRBV20-1, the J call TRBJ2-5, with TRBD2 identical over 7 bases. The germline CDR1 and CDR2 sequences are DFQATT and SNEGSKA (reference sequence). Germline trimming cut 3 bases from V and 1 base from J; bases unmatched to any gene: 5. The CDR3 runs 14 residues. In DNA, the CDR3 is TGCAGTGCTAGGAGAACGGGGGGCCAAGAGACCCAGTACTTC. It codes for CSARRTGGQETQYF.

The table lists this clonotype with many counts. The chain joins TRBV28 to TRBJ2-7; possibly TRBD1 or TRBD2 for D (5 bases each). Germline V gives CDR1 MDHEN, CDR2 SYDVKM. This CDR3 is built from 15 residues. With 5 bases removed from V and 0 bases from J, the gap between germline ends came to 14 bases. This CDR3 is CASSPLYGASYEQYF. In nucleotides, the CDR3 is TGTGCCAGCAGTCCCCTCTACGGGGCCTCCTACGAGCAGTACTTC.

The table lists this clonotype with many counts. The V and J genes are TRBV10-3 and TRBJ2-7, with 10 bases that match TRBD2. Germline values: CDR1 ENHRY, CDR2 SYGVKD. The CDR3 length is 16 residues. Unmatched junction bases numbered 4, after V lost 0 bases and J lost 2 bases. The CDR3 region has the DNA TGTGCCATCAGTGAGTCGGGAGGGACTAGCGCCTACGAGCAGTACTTC. Residues: CAISESGGTSAYEQYF.

The chain is built from TRBV4-3 and TRBJ1-4, with D unclear. The germline V and J ends were trimmed by 9 bases and 7 bases, with 12 bases remaining between them. CDR1 and CDR2 from the germline V gene are LGHNA and YSLEER. The CDR3 runs to 12 residues. The CDR3, as DNA: TGCGCCAGGAGGACGTCTTGTGAAAAACTGTTTTTT. It translates to CARRTSCEKLFF.

This clonotype was counted a few times. A much bigger clone sits one base away, suggesting this may be a read error. The genes are TRBV28 and TRBJ1-2; 8 nucleotides agree with TRBD1. Germline trimming cut 11 bases from V and 14 bases from J; bases unmatched to any gene: 19. Germline V gene lookup returns CDR1 MDHEN and CDR2 SYDVKM. The CDR3 sequence is 13 residues long. The CDR3 loop is CAGKENRDRPGTF. The CDR3 DNA is TGTGCCGGCAAGGAGAACCGGGACAGGCCCGGGACCTTC.

In this sample, this clonotype turned up many times. The J gene is TRBJ1-2, the V gene TRBV12-3 or TRBV12-4; the D gene is possibly TRBD1 (5 bases). Deletions cut 2 bases from V and 2 bases from J, with 15 bases between. The CDR3 has 16 residues. The CDR3 is CASSLTETVANYGYTF. CDR3 coding DNA: TGTGCCAGCAGTTTAACAGAGACAGTCGCCAACTATGGCTACACCTTC.

This clonotype was found many times. V and J are TRBV4-3 and TRBJ2-5; perhaps D is TRBD1 or TRBD2 (5 bases each). The CDR3 runs 15 residues. Germline V gene data show CDR1 as LGHNA and CDR2 as YSLEER. V was clipped by 0 bases and J by 5 bases, with 13 bases between them. DNA of the CDR3: TGCGCCAGCAGCCAAGATTGGGGGAACCCGGAGACCCAGTACTTC. It translates to CASSQDWGNPETQYF.

This clonotype occurred many times. The rearrangement joins TRBV11-2 to TRBJ2-5; D unclear. CDR3 size: 11 residues. Trimming left V 0 bases short and J 5 bases short, with 1 base between. Germline V CDR1 and CDR2: SGHAT, FQNNGV. The CDR3, as DNA: TGTGCCAGCAGCTTAGACGAGACCCAGTACTTC. It is translated as CASSLDETQYF.

This clonotype was observed a handful of times. This may be a read error: a much more frequent sequence differs by one nucleotide. The chain carries TRBV27 and TRBJ1-1, with TRBD1 as a possible D gene (5 bases). Germline V lookup: CDR1 MNHEY, CDR2 SMNVEV (reference sequence). This CDR3 comprises 14 residues. DNA for the CDR3: TGTGCCGGCAGTTTTTCGGGGGAGAACACTGAAGCTTTCTTT. Amino acid sequence: CAGSFSGENTEAFF.

This clonotype was seen only a few times. The rearrangement uses TRBV11-2 and TRBJ1-1, with D tentatively TRBD1 (6 bases). This CDR3 has 15 residues. Germline CDR1 SGHAT, CDR2 FQNNGV. Between the trimmed V and J ends, which lost 4 bases and 6 bases, there was a span of 18 bases. This CDR3 is CASSSITGRGPEAFF. CDR3 DNA: TGTGCCAGCAGCTCGATTACAGGGAGAGGACCTGAAGCTTTCTTT.

This clonotype was detected ten times or more. The rearrangement uses TRBV3-1 and TRBJ1-1; weak D call: TRBD1 (6 bases). The CDR3 contains 14 residues. The V gene lost 4 bases and the J gene lost 2 bases, with 11 bases spanning the gap. From germline, CDR1 is LGHDT and CDR2 YNNKEL (reference sequence). The CDR3 coding sequence is TGTGCCAGCAGCCTGGGGGACACTAACACTGAAGCTTTCTTT. It translates to CASSLGDTNTEAFF.